Presented here are 29 T cell receptor beta chains from one specimen sequenced in a study of shared clonotypes between healthy human individuals. Only in-frame clones appear in the TCRdb table, and some are missing; sequencing was by immunoSEQ multiplex PCR. This sample has nearly 2 million clones; approximately 95% occur once, and the top ten carry 0.9% to 1.5%. Naive CD8 cells were CD45RO-negative, positively selected for CCR7, excluding terminally differentiated effector memory CD45RA+ cells. Source material: naive CD8+ T cells sorted from blood. These receptors were taken from a man between 18 and 35 years old in good health.

The genes are TRBV15 and TRBJ2-1, with no clear D. This CDR3 is built from 13 residues. Trimming cost V 0 bases and J 9 bases, with 9 bases left between them. The germline V gene has CDR1 LNHNV and CDR2 YYDKDF (reference sequence). The CDR3 DNA sequence: TGTGCCACCAGCAGAGATCACTTCGGTGAGCAGTTCTTC. Its protein is CATSRDHFGEQFF.

The chain employs TRBV21-1 and TRBJ2-7; the tabulated D call, TRBD1, remains unverified against the DNA. TRBV21-1 represents a pseudogene. The CDR3 length is 11 residues. CDR3 in DNA: TGTGCCACCGGGACATCCTACGAGCAGTACTTC. Translating it yields CATGTSYEQYF.

The chain couples TRBV15 to TRBJ2-5, with D tentatively TRBD1 or TRBD2 (5 bases each). Trimming shortened V by 1 base and J by 5 bases, and 11 bases separated the two germline ends. Germline V gives CDR1 LNHNV, CDR2 YYDKDF (reference sequence). The length of the CDR3 is 14 residues. This CDR3 is CATSRVRGGETQYF. DNA for the CDR3: TGTGCCACCAGCAGAGTTCGGGGCGGGGAGACCCAGTACTTC.

The gene calls are TRBV18 and TRBJ2-3; D ambiguous. V shed 5 bases and J shed 0 bases, with 9 bases lying between them. This CDR3 comprises 14 residues. The germline V gene has CDR1 KGHSH and CDR2 LQKENI. The CDR3 region is CASSTPESTDTQYF. For the CDR3, the DNA is TGTGCCAGCTCAACTCCAGAGAGCACAGATACGCAGTATTTT.

V gene TRBV30 combines with J gene TRBJ2-1; no reliable D call. With 8 bases removed from V and 0 bases from J, the gap between germline ends came to 11 bases. The length of the CDR3 is 13 residues. CDR1 and CDR2 from the germline V gene are GTSNPN and SVGIG (reference sequence). The CDR3 nucleotides read TGTGCCACTCCTCGCCGCTCCTACAATGAGCAGTTCTTC. Residues: CATPRRSYNEQFF.

The gene calls are TRBV4-3 and TRBJ2-3; no definite D call. Germline V CDR1 and CDR2: LGHNA, YSLEER. The CDR3 runs to 14 residues. V lost 0 bases and J lost 4, with 8 bases in between. The CDR3 loop reads CASSQETLSDTQYF. CDR3 nucleotide sequence: TGCGCCAGCAGCCAAGAAACTCTTTCAGATACGCAGTATTTT.

J is TRBJ2-1 and V is TRBV27; 7 nucleotides align to TRBD2. The germline CDR1 and CDR2 sequences are MNHEY and SMNVEV (reference sequence). CDR3 length: 13 residues. The V and J ends lost 8 bases and 6 bases, in that order; junction bases with no gene match: 7. CDR3 nucleotides: TGTGCCAGCCGTTCGACTAGCCTCAATGAGCAGTTCTTC. Translated, it gives CASRSTSLNEQFF.

This chain connects TRBV27 to TRBJ2-4; 8 bases match TRBD1. Germline lookup yields CDR1 MNHEY and CDR2 SMNVEV (reference sequence). J was trimmed by 8 bases and V by 9 bases; bases with no gene match: 9. The CDR3 is 13 residues long. CDR3 amino acids: CASSQGALDIQYF. The CDR3 DNA is TGTGCCAGTTCTCAGGGGGCGCTTGACATTCAGTACTTC.

DNA for the CDR3: TGTGCCAGCAGCCCAAAAGGTCCCCACGTCCTGACTTTC. Encoded protein: CASSPKGPHVLTF. The chain employs TRBV6-6 and TRBJ2-6; D uncertain. Germline assignment: CDR1 MNHNY and CDR2 SVGAGI (reference sequence). The germline V and J ends were trimmed by 6 bases and 11 bases, with 14 bases remaining between them. The CDR3 is 13 amino acids.

J is TRBJ2-3 and V is TRBV28; the D is unclear. V was trimmed by 2 bases and J by 8 bases, leaving 17 bases between them. The CDR3 is 15 residues long. Germline CDR1 is MDHEN and CDR2 is SYDVKM. This CDR3 is CASSLSSRAKSTQYF. CDR3 sequence (DNA): TGTGCCAGCAGTTTAAGTTCTAGGGCAAAAAGTACGCAGTATTTT.

On this clone itself: Additional DNA sequences in this sample encode the identical CDR3. The chain is built from TRBV27 and TRBJ1-1; unclear D gene. Trimming took off 3 bases at V and 0 bases at J, with 5 bases between the two ends. Germline lookup yields CDR1 MNHEY and CDR2 SMNVEV (reference sequence). The CDR3 length is 13 residues. Here the CDR3 reads CASSFLMNTEAFF. The DNA for the CDR3 is TGTGCCAGCAGTTTCCTCATGAACACTGAAGCTTTCTTT.

The chain joins TRBV2 to TRBJ2-7, with D unclear. The CDR3 has 13 amino acids. V lost 6 bases to trimming and J lost 3 bases, with 12 bases between them. Per germline, CDR1 SNHLY and CDR2 FYNNEI. The CDR3: CASSFGRLYEQYF. Written as DNA, the CDR3 is TGTGCCAGCAGCTTCGGTAGACTCTACGAGCAGTACTTC.

The sample holds one count of this clone. V usage is TRBV2 and J usage is TRBJ2-1, with 11 positions matching TRBD2. Unmatched junction bases numbered 2, after V lost 3 bases and J lost 4 bases. The CDR3 is made up of 15 amino acids. Germline V lookup: CDR1 SNHLY, CDR2 FYNNEI. The CDR3 bases are TGTGCCAGCAGTGAGGCTAGCGGGGGGTACAATGAGCAGTTCTTC. It translates to CASSEASGGYNEQFF. Combining the CDR3 with reference TRBV2 and TRBJ2-1 gives the whole variable domain EPEVTQTPSHQVTQMGQEVILRCVPISNHLYFYWYRQILGQKVEFLVSFYNNEISEKSEIFDDQFSVERPDGSNFTLKIRSTKLEDSAMYFCASSEASGGYNEQFFGPGTRLTVL.

This chain uses TRBV28 with TRBJ1-6, with 9 bases that match TRBD1. Germline-derived CDR1 and CDR2 are MDHEN and SYDVKM. CDR3 length: 15 residues. Trimming took 6 bases from V and 3 from J; bases not matched to a gene: 3. The CDR3 DNA sequence: TGTGCCAGCAGGATGACAGGGGGCTATAATTCACCCCTCCACTTT. Translated, it gives CASRMTGGYNSPLHF.

The sample holds one count of this clone. The CDR3 DNA sequence: TGTGCCAGCAGCTTAGGACACTACGAGCAGTACTTC. Translating gives CASSLGHYEQYF. The chain uses TRBV11-2 and TRBJ2-5; D gene ambiguous. The DNA matches TRBJ2-7 better at its end, which makes the J call doubtful. This CDR3 region has 12 residues. The germline V gene encodes CDR1 SGHAT and CDR2 FQNNGV.

Concerning this clone: Other DNA sequences in the same sample also yield this CDR3. The V gene is TRBV6-1, the J gene TRBJ2-7; TRBD1 agrees at 7 bases. The V gene end was trimmed by 2 bases and the J gene end by 2 bases; junction bases not matched to a gene: 3. The germline gives CDR1 MNHNS, CDR2 SASEGT. The CDR3 covers 14 residues. Here the CDR3 reads CASSETGAPYEQYF. DNA for the CDR3: TGTGCCAGCAGTGAAACAGGGGCTCCCTACGAGCAGTACTTC.

This rearrangement joins TRBV6-5 to TRBJ1-1, with D maybe TRBD1 (5 bases). The germline CDR1 and CDR2 sequences are MNHEY and SVGAGI. Trimming took 5 bases from V and 10 from J, leaving 11 bases between them. The CDR3 runs to 11 residues. The CDR3 sequence is CASSPGLTAFF. The CDR3 DNA sequence: TGTGCCAGCAGTCCGGGGCTCACAGCTTTCTTT.

J is TRBJ2-1 and V is TRBV4-1; D perhaps matches TRBD2 (5 bases). Between the trimmed V and J ends, which lost 4 bases and 0 bases, there was a span of 7 bases. CDR1 MGHRA and CDR2 YSYEKL come from the germline V gene. The CDR3 has 14 residues. The CDR3: CASSPSHSYNEQFF. Written as DNA, the CDR3 is TGCGCCAGCAGCCCTAGCCACTCCTACAATGAGCAGTTCTTC.

The V gene is TRBV4-3, the J gene TRBJ2-2; 7 nucleotides match TRBD2. The CDR3 totals 14 residues. CDR1 and CDR2 from the germline V gene are LGHNA and YSLEER. Trimming took 1 base from V and 5 from J; bases not matched to a gene: 1. The DNA for the CDR3 is TGCGCCAGCAGCCAAGGTAGCGGGACCGGGGAGCTGTTTTTT. It is translated as CASSQGSGTGELFF.

The chain carries TRBV5-6 and TRBJ2-7; D is unresolved. From germline, CDR1 is SGHDT and CDR2 YYEEEE. The CDR3 totals 12 residues. The V and J ends lost 2 bases and 0 bases respectively, with 3 bases between them. CDR3 nucleotide sequence: TGTGCCAGCAGCTTCCACTCCTACGAGCAGTACTTC. Translation: CASSFHSYEQYF.

The CDR3 loop reads CASSVASLNTGELFF. The CDR3 DNA reads TGTGCCAGCAGTGTGGCTAGCTTGAACACCGGGGAGCTGTTTTTT. This chain links TRBV6-1 with TRBJ2-2; tentatively, D is TRBD2 (5 bases). V lost 4 bases and J lost 1, with 10 bases in between. The CDR3 consists of 15 residues. CDR1 is MNHNS, CDR2 SASEGT, per germline.

This chain connects TRBV27 to TRBJ2-7; D is tentatively TRBD1 or TRBD2 (5 bases each). The germline gives CDR1 MNHEY, CDR2 SMNVEV (reference sequence). This CDR3 is built from 15 residues. V dropped 2 bases and J dropped 6 bases, with 17 bases sitting between them. In nucleotides, the CDR3 is TGTGCCAGCAGTTTAATGCAGGGCCTAGCCCCCGAGCAGTACTTC. Translated: CASSLMQGLAPEQYF.

V gene TRBV9 combines with J gene TRBJ1-3; possibly TRBD1 for D (6 bases). Germline V gene data show CDR1 as SGDLS and CDR2 as YYNGEE. V was pared by 2 bases and J by 2 bases, with 14 bases between. The CDR3 runs 16 residues. Here the CDR3 reads CASSVNRAFAGNTIYF. As DNA, the CDR3 is TGTGCCAGCAGCGTGAACAGGGCTTTTGCTGGAAACACCATATATTTT. Complete variable domain (other parts from reference TRBV9 and TRBJ1-3): DSGVTQTPKHLITATGQRVTLRCSPRSGDLSVYWYQQSLDQGLQFLIQYYNGEERAKGNILERFSAQQFPDLHSELNLSSLELGDSALYFCASSVNRAFAGNTIYFGEGSWLTVV.

This sequence joins TRBV28 and TRBJ2-5; a weak D match, TRBD2 (5 bases). The CDR3 is made up of 19 amino acids. CDR1 and CDR2 (germline): MDHEN, SYDVKM. The V end lost 4 bases, the J end lost 5 bases, and 29 bases lay between the germline ends. The CDR3 is CASSSPRAGSERDWETQYF. In DNA, the CDR3 is TGTGCCAGCAGTTCCCCCCGCGCGGGCTCCGAACGAGACTGGGAGACCCAGTACTTC.

The CDR3 DNA follows: TGTGCCTGGAGTCAGGGGGGGACCCAGTACTTC. It codes for CAWSQGGTQYF. This chain joins TRBV30 and TRBJ2-5; possibly TRBD1 for D (7 bases). Germline CDR1 and CDR2: GTSNPN and SVGIG (reference sequence). Trimming removed 2 bases at V and 7 bases at J, with 8 bases between. This CDR3 has 11 residues.

CDR3 nucleotides: TGTGCCTTTGATCGGGGGGAGGCAGATACGCAGTATTTT. As protein: CAFDRGEADTQYF. The V and J genes are TRBV30 and TRBJ2-3; 7 bases are shared with TRBD2. The CDR3 runs to 13 residues. Per germline, CDR1 GTSNPN and CDR2 SVGIG (reference sequence). Unmatched junction bases numbered 8, after V lost 7 bases and J lost 4 bases.

The chain is built from TRBV11-2 and TRBJ2-5, with no clear D. The CDR3 extends over 13 amino acids. CDR1 and CDR2 (germline): SGHAT, FQNNGV. Trimming removed 4 bases at V and 0 bases at J, with 6 bases between. The CDR3 sequence: CASSSPYQETQYF. CDR3 sequence (DNA): TGTGCCAGCAGCTCTCCGTACCAAGAGACCCAGTACTTC.

The chain couples TRBV4-1 to TRBJ1-3, with 7 bases lining up with TRBD1. Germline values: CDR1 MGHRA, CDR2 YSYEKL. The V segment lost 0 bases and the J segment 3 bases; nucleotides outside the gene matches: 5. CDR3 size: 16 residues. The CDR3: CASSQEPRTGGNTIYF. In DNA, the CDR3 is TGCGCCAGCAGCCAAGAACCAAGGACAGGTGGAAACACCATATATTTT.

This clone occurred once. The chain couples TRBV10-3 to TRBJ2-2; 7 bases align to TRBD1. The germline gives CDR1 ENHRY, CDR2 SYGVKD. This CDR3 comprises 14 residues. The trim removed 3 bases at V and 6 bases at J, leaving 4 bases unmatched. The CDR3, as DNA: TGTGCCATCAGTGACCCGACAGGGCCCGGGGAGCTGTTTTTT. Its protein is CAISDPTGPGELFF.